A single TCR beta chain is shown here with its context. Its antigen remains unknown. This sample includes further DNA sequences coding for the same CDR3. CDR3 length: 16 amino acids. Germline V lookup: CDR1 MDHEN, CDR2 SYDVKM. J gave up 3 bases and V 3 bases, and 8 bases lay outside the gene matches. This specimen belongs to a study of Ad26.COV2.S vaccination and SARS-CoV-2 variants. About the study: Into the muscle, Ad26.COV2.S was dosed once or twice, 56 days apart. Study conclusions and caveats: Post-vaccination spike-specific CD8+ and CD4+ T cell responses reportedly had substantial breadth. Assessments of TCR breadth and depth may have underestimated the total T cell responses.

The treatment was: some 20 received Ad26.COV2.S at low or high dose, single or two shots; about 5 received placebo; per-sample allocation not given. Specimens were obtained on day 63 following the first vaccine or placebo injection. An Ad26 vector was used to express Wuhan-strain SARS-CoV-2 spike as the vaccine. The repertoire was sequenced with immunoSEQ multiplex PCR; TCRdb's copy has only in-frame clones and lacks some. Among about 330,000 clones, almost 90% were seen once, and the ten largest hold 5.5%. The receptor comes from a person aged 18 to 65 who received the Ad26.COV2.S COVID-19 vaccine or a placebo. The chain is built from TRBV28 and TRBJ1-5, with 7 bases that match TRBD1. Sequenced material: peripheral blood, taken in a trial of Ad26.COV2.S vaccine versus placebo. In DNA form, the CDR3 reads TGTGCCAGCAGTTTCTCGGACAGGATCTACAATCAGCCCCAGCATTTT. Encoded protein: CASSFSDRIYNQPQHF.